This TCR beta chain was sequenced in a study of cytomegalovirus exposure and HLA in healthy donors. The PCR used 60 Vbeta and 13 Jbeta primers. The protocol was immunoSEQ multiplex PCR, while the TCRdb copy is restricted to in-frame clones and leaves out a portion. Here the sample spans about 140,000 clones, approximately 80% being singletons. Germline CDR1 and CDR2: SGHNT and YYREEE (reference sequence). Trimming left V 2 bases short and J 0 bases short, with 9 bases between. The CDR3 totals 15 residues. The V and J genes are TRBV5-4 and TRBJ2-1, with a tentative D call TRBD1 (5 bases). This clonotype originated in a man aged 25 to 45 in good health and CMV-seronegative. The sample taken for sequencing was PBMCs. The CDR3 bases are TGTGCCAGCAGCTTAGACAGATTCTCCTACAATGAGCAGTTCTTC. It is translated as CASSLDRFSYNEQFF.